Below, 31 T cell receptor beta chains from the same sample are listed, as sequenced in a study of T cell responses to AZD1222 COVID-19 vaccine. Here immunoSEQ multiplex PCR was the method, and the copy in TCRdb shows in-frame clones only, minus some. The sample lists about 96,000 clones; 80% to 90% were seen once. This material consisted of peripheral blood, taken on day 0 of AZD1222 vaccination. The source is an adult in good health.

This clone appeared once. The chain couples TRBV5-4 to TRBJ1-6; 9 bases align to TRBD1. Germline CDR1 is SGHNT and CDR2 is YYREEE (reference sequence). Trimming took 3 bases from V and 1 from J; bases not matched to a gene: 2. The CDR3 totals 16 residues. The CDR3 here is CASSWGQGSYNSPLHF. CDR3 DNA: TGTGCCAGCAGCTGGGGACAGGGTTCCTATAATTCACCCCTCCACTTT.

The chain employs TRBV5-4 and TRBJ2-1, with 15 bases aligning to TRBD2. The CDR3 covers 15 residues. V trimming: 6 bases; J trimming: 6 bases; junction bases outside the gene matches: 4. Germline V gives CDR1 SGHNT, CDR2 YYREEE (reference sequence). The CDR3 reads CASKPGLAGGNEQFF. DNA for the CDR3: TGTGCCAGCAAGCCGGGACTAGCGGGGGGCAATGAGCAGTTCTTC.

V gene TRBV7-3 combines with J gene TRBJ1-2; D is undetermined. V dropped 6 bases and J dropped 8 bases, with 10 bases sitting between them. Germline V CDR1 and CDR2: SGHTA, FQGTGA. The CDR3 has 11 residues. The CDR3 protein is CASRTTHGYTF. For the CDR3, the DNA is TGTGCCAGCAGAACCACTCACGGCTACACCTTC.

A single count supports this clone. The rearrangement uses TRBV7-8 and TRBJ2-7; 9 bases map to TRBD2. V trimming: 2 bases; J trimming: 3 bases; junction bases outside the gene matches: 2. Germline-derived CDR1 and CDR2 are SGHVS and FQNEAQ. CDR3 size: 14 residues. The CDR3 nucleotides are TGTGCCAGCAGCTTAAGAGCGGGGGGCTACGAGCAGTACTTC. This gives the protein CASSLRAGGYEQYF.

This rearrangement joins TRBV14 to TRBJ1-4; D not resolved. Germline CDR1 reads SGHDN; CDR2 reads FVKESK. With 4 bases removed from V and 8 bases from J, the gap between germline ends came to 11 bases. The CDR3 runs 13 residues. The CDR3 DNA sequence: TGTGCCAGCAGCCGACAAATGGGGGAAAAACTGTTTTTT. Protein product: CASSRQMGEKLFF.

The chain uses TRBV30 and TRBJ1-2, with no clear D. Trimming took 3 bases from V and 5 from J, leaving 16 bases between them. The CDR3 has 14 amino acids. Germline loops: CDR1 GTSNPN, CDR2 SVGIG (reference sequence). The CDR3 spells CAWSGMVAGYGYTF. The CDR3 region has the DNA TGTGCCTGGAGCGGAATGGTAGCTGGATATGGCTACACCTTC.

The V and J genes are TRBV30 and TRBJ1-3; D not certain. V lost 4 bases and J 0 bases, leaving 7 bases between the germline ends. Germline V CDR1 and CDR2: GTSNPN, SVGIG (reference sequence). This CDR3 has 13 amino acids. CDR3 protein: CAWTLVSGNTIYF. CDR3 DNA: TGTGCCTGGACGCTAGTCTCTGGAAACACCATATATTTT.

The chain joins TRBV5-6 to TRBJ2-1; D uncertain. Germline-derived CDR1 and CDR2 are SGHDT and YYEEEE. This CDR3 region has 13 residues. V lost 3 bases and J 10 bases, leaving 14 bases between the germline ends. The CDR3 spells CASSYDLLGEQFF. CDR3 nucleotides: TGTGCCAGCAGCTATGATCTACTGGGAGAGCAGTTCTTC.

This rearrangement joins TRBV5-1 to TRBJ2-7; tentatively, D is TRBD1 or TRBD2 (7 bases each). Trimming removed 3 bases at V and 4 bases at J, with 17 bases between. Looked up from germline, CDR1 is SGHRS and CDR2 is YFSETQ. This CDR3 has 15 amino acids. CDR3 coding DNA: TGCGCCAGCAGCTCGGGGGGACAGAATTGGTACGAGCAGTACTTC. Residues: CASSSGGQNWYEQYF.

This clone was seen a few times. The J gene is TRBJ1-2, the V gene TRBV14; no definite D call. CDR1 is SGHDN and CDR2 is FVKESK in the germline V gene. Trimming took 0 bases from V and 4 from J, leaving 9 bases between them. This CDR3 region has 14 residues. CDR3 residues: CASSQERAGYGYTF. The CDR3 DNA reads TGTGCCAGCAGCCAAGAAAGGGCAGGCTATGGCTACACCTTC.

The chain employs TRBV6-5 and TRBJ1-1, with D possibly being TRBD1 (5 bases). Germline values: CDR1 MNHEY, CDR2 SVGAGI. V lost 6 bases and J lost 4, with 12 bases in between. The CDR3 sequence is 13 residues long. CDR3: CASSHRRTTEAFF. CDR3 DNA: TGTGCCAGCAGCCACAGGAGAACCACTGAAGCTTTCTTT.

The CDR3 sequence is CASSLSAGSEAFF. The DNA of the CDR3 is TGTGCCAGCAGTTTATCGGCAGGGTCAGAAGCTTTCTTT. J is TRBJ1-1 and V is TRBV27; a possible D gene is TRBD1 (5 bases). The germline V gene has CDR1 MNHEY and CDR2 SMNVEV (reference sequence). This CDR3 spans 13 amino acids. V lost 0 bases and J 8 bases, leaving 10 bases between the germline ends.

The chain is built from TRBV5-1 and TRBJ2-5, with D perhaps matching TRBD2 (6 bases). Deletions cut 2 bases from V and 4 bases from J, with 12 bases between. There are 14 residues in the CDR3. CDR1 is SGHRS and CDR2 is YFSETQ in the germline V gene. The DNA for the CDR3 is TGCGCCAGCAGCTTTCAGGGAGGTCTAGAGACCCAGTACTTC. It yields the protein CASSFQGGLETQYF.

The rearrangement uses TRBV10-3 and TRBJ2-3; D remains ambiguous. Per germline, CDR1 ENHRY and CDR2 SYGVKD. Deletions cut 5 bases from V and 0 bases from J, with 9 bases between. The CDR3 has 14 residues. The DNA for the CDR3 is TGTGCCATCAGTATACCCTCTAGCACAGATACGCAGTATTTT. Encoded protein: CAISIPSSTDTQYF.

This chain links TRBV19 with TRBJ1-2, with D maybe TRBD1 (6 bases). Germline V gene data show CDR1 as LNHDA and CDR2 as SQIVND (reference sequence). The CDR3 totals 15 residues. V lost 6 bases and J 8 bases, leaving 22 bases between the germline ends. The CDR3 bases are TGTGCCAGTAGCAATACCGGTGGGGGGGCCGGCGGCTACACCTTC. This encodes CASSNTGGGAGGYTF.

The rearrangement links TRBV5-5 to TRBJ1-4, with D uncertain. Per the germline V gene, CDR1 is SGHKS and CDR2 is YYEKEE (reference sequence). V lost 2 bases and J lost 6, with 8 bases in between. CDR3 length: 13 residues. The CDR3 sequence: CASSFGDYEKLFF. The CDR3, as DNA: TGTGCCAGCAGCTTTGGAGATTATGAAAAACTGTTTTTT.

The chain uses TRBV4-1 and TRBJ1-1; D perhaps matches TRBD1 (5 bases). This CDR3 contains 15 residues. Germline V gene sequence: CDR1 MGHRA, CDR2 YSYEKL. With 0 bases removed from V and 10 bases from J, the gap between germline ends came to 18 bases. CDR3 protein: CASSQDWGNRISAFF. The CDR3 coding sequence is TGCGCCAGCAGCCAAGATTGGGGGAACAGGATTTCAGCTTTCTTT.

The chain is built from TRBV19 and TRBJ1-5; D possibly corresponds to TRBD1 (5 bases). Trimming took off 3 bases at V and 2 bases at J, with 5 bases between the two ends. CDR1 and CDR2 from the germline V gene are LNHDA and SQIVND (reference sequence). The CDR3 consists of 13 residues. The chain's CDR3 is CASSMTGNQPQHF. Written as DNA, the CDR3 is TGTGCCAGTAGTATGACAGGCAATCAGCCCCAGCATTTT.

This chain uses TRBV12-3 or TRBV12-4 with TRBJ1-6, with unresolved D. V lost 2 bases, J lost 7 bases, and 3 bases lay in between. This CDR3 spans 12 amino acids. CDR3 residues: CASSLMNSPLHF. The CDR3 DNA reads TGTGCCAGCAGTTTAATGAATTCACCCCTCCACTTT.

The table lists this clone with a few counts. The chain is built from TRBV11-3 and TRBJ2-2, with 9 bases that match TRBD2. After removal of 4 bases from V and 6 bases from J, the junction contained 12 bases not matched to a gene. Germline loops: CDR1 SGHNT, CDR2 YENEEA. CDR3 size: 17 residues. The CDR3 DNA reads TGTGCCAGCAGCTCCGGCGGGGGGGCCCCTTTTGCCGGGGAGCTGTTTTTT. Translated: CASSSGGGAPFAGELFF.

This rearrangement joins TRBV27 to TRBJ2-3, with 13 bases identical to TRBD2. Germline assignment: CDR1 MNHEY and CDR2 SMNVEV (reference sequence). This CDR3 is built from 20 residues. The ends lost 6 bases at V and 3 bases at J; junction bases unmatched: 18. The CDR3 region has the DNA TGTGCCAGCAGCTACAAAAACCCGGGACTAGCGGGGAGAGGTACAGATACGCAGTATTTT. It encodes CASSYKNPGLAGRGTDTQYF.

The J gene is TRBJ2-7, the V gene TRBV7-6, with 7 bases fitting TRBD2. V dropped 0 bases and J dropped 0; count of bases not matched to a gene: 2. Germline assignment: CDR1 SGHVS and CDR2 FNYEAQ. CDR3 size: 15 residues. The CDR3 here is CASSLAGGNSYEQYF. In DNA form, the CDR3 reads TGTGCCAGCAGCTTAGCGGGGGGGAACTCCTACGAGCAGTACTTC.

CDR3 region: CASSPGQGGYNEQFF. The CDR3 DNA is TGCGCCAGCAGCCCCGGACAGGGGGGCTACAATGAGCAGTTCTTC. V gene TRBV5-1 combines with J gene TRBJ2-1, with TRBD1 identical over 10 bases. The ends lost 4 bases at V and 3 bases at J; junction bases unmatched: 4. The CDR3 has 15 amino acids. Germline loops: CDR1 SGHRS, CDR2 YFSETQ.

The chain carries TRBV4-3 and TRBJ2-3, with 8 bases matching TRBD2. Germline values: CDR1 LGHNA, CDR2 YSLEER. V gave up 0 bases and J gave up 3 bases; unmatched junction bases: 8. This CDR3 region has 17 residues. The CDR3 DNA follows: TGCGCCAGCAGCCAAGAGGTGGGCGGGGGGCCGACAGATACGCAGTATTTT. The encoded protein is CASSQEVGGGPTDTQYF.

The chain carries TRBV4-3 and TRBJ1-2, with 8 bases lining up with TRBD1. The germline gives CDR1 LGHNA, CDR2 YSLEER. The V gene end was trimmed by 0 bases and the J gene end by 7 bases; junction bases not matched to a gene: 7. This CDR3 has 15 residues. CDR3 amino acids: CASSQDPTGALGYTF. CDR3 bases: TGCGCCAGCAGCCAAGATCCGACAGGGGCCCTTGGCTACACCTTC.

The chain has TRBV30 and TRBJ1-4; a possible D gene is TRBD1 (5 bases). Trimming took off 3 bases at V and 5 bases at J, with 19 bases between the two ends. Per the germline V gene, CDR1 is GTSNPN and CDR2 is SVGIG (reference sequence). The CDR3 is 16 residues long. The CDR3 region has the DNA TGTGCCTGGAGGGGAAGGGGCGGAGGATTGAATGAAAAACTGTTTTTT. Translating gives CAWRGRGGGLNEKLFF.

The V call is TRBV30, the J call TRBJ2-1; D unclear. Germline V gene data show CDR1 as GTSNPN and CDR2 as SVGIG (reference sequence). The CDR3 is made up of 13 amino acids. Trimming cost V 3 bases and J 0 bases, with 6 bases left between them. CDR3 nucleotides: TGTGCCTGGAGCAGGAGCTCCTACAATGAGCAGTTCTTC. Its translation is CAWSRSSYNEQFF.

This clone was picked up a small number of times. V gene TRBV5-1 combines with J gene TRBJ1-3; no clear D. The V and J ends lost 0 bases and 0 bases respectively, with 10 bases between them. Germline loops: CDR1 SGHRS, CDR2 YFSETQ. The CDR3 consists of 16 residues. Here the CDR3 DNA reads TGCGCCAGCAGCTTGGGTGTGGATAGCTCTGGAAACACCATATATTTT. As protein: CASSLGVDSSGNTIYF.

This clone was seen only once. V is TRBV24-1 and J is TRBJ1-1, with D perhaps TRBD1 (6 bases). Trimming cost V 7 bases and J 13 bases, with 21 bases left between them. The germline CDR1 and CDR2 sequences are KGHDR and SFDVKD. The CDR3 contains 13 residues. The CDR3: CATSDGPGHIVFF. The CDR3 DNA follows: TGTGCCACCAGCGACGGGCCGGGACATATCGTTTTCTTT.

The chain combines TRBV6-1 with TRBJ1-2; TRBD1 is a possible D gene (6 bases). V was trimmed by 1 base and J by 4 bases, leaving 10 bases between them. This CDR3 comprises 14 residues. CDR1 and CDR2 (germline): MNHNS, SASEGT. The CDR3: CASSEVQGPYGYTF. The CDR3 coding sequence is TGTGCCAGCAGTGAAGTTCAGGGGCCCTATGGCTACACCTTC.

The chain has TRBV6-5 and TRBJ1-1, with a tentative D call TRBD1 (6 bases). Germline V lookup: CDR1 MNHEY, CDR2 SVGAGI. CDR3 length: 13 residues. V was cut by 0 bases and J by 8 bases, with 10 bases left in between. This CDR3 reads CASSYSTGPEAFF. CDR3 coding DNA: TGTGCCAGCAGTTACTCGACAGGACCAGAAGCTTTCTTT.